Each of the 28 T cell receptor beta chains below was sequenced from the same sample in a study of CD8 T cells in Susac syndrome. RNA, at about 0.45 to 1 ug, was reverse transcribed with random hexamers. TCRdb re-called the immunoSEQ multiplex PCR reads through MiXCR, storing one row per CDR3 protein. In the table there are around 270,000 distinct CDR3 sequences, around 89% of which are singletons. The sample consisted of CD8+ T cells from PBMCs. Receptors originate from a human donor with multiple sclerosis.

The chain has TRBV6-4 and TRBJ2-3, with 9 bases that match TRBD2. The V and J ends lost 1 base and 5 bases, in that order; junction bases with no gene match: 7. CDR3 size: 16 residues. Germline CDR1 and CDR2: MRHNA and SNTAGT. Here the CDR3 reads CASSDLVAGDVDTQYF. CDR3 DNA: TGTGCCAGCAGTGACTTGGTAGCGGGAGATGTAGATACGCAGTATTTT.

This clonotype has a single count. The gene calls are TRBV6-2 or TRBV6-3 and TRBJ1-2, with a possible D match to TRBD1 (6 bases). There are 12 residues in the CDR3. Per germline, CDR1 MNHEY and CDR2 SVGEGT. Trimming took off 7 bases at V and 4 bases at J, with 10 bases between the two ends. The CDR3 reads CASTGQFYGYTF. The CDR3 bases are TGTGCCAGCACCGGACAGTTCTATGGCTACACCTTC.

The chain links TRBV27 to TRBJ2-2; 7 bases are shared with TRBD2. This CDR3 comprises 16 residues. J was trimmed by 6 bases and V by 3 bases; bases with no gene match: 10. CDR1 is MNHEY, CDR2 SMNVEV, per germline (reference sequence). As DNA, the CDR3 is TGTGCCAGCAGTTTGTTATCAAGCCGGGGGGCCGGGGAGCTGTTTTTT. This translates into CASSLLSSRGAGELFF.

This chain connects TRBV12-3 or TRBV12-4 to TRBJ1-1; D is perhaps TRBD1 (5 bases). CDR3 size: 13 residues. V lost 7 bases, J lost 0 bases, and 9 bases lay in between. The CDR3: CASMGVMNTEAFF. CDR3 sequence (DNA): TGTGCCAGCATGGGGGTCATGAACACTGAAGCTTTCTTT.

This chain connects TRBV6-5 to TRBJ2-7, with 8 nucleotides matching TRBD1. This CDR3 has 14 amino acids. Germline V CDR1 and CDR2: MNHEY, SVGAGI. With 2 bases clipped from V and 2 bases from J, the junction kept 2 bases outside the gene matches. CDR3 sequence reads: CASSYQGQAYEQYF. Here the CDR3 DNA reads TGTGCCAGCAGTTACCAGGGACAGGCCTACGAGCAGTACTTC.

V usage is TRBV20-1 and J usage is TRBJ2-7; 12 positions agree with TRBD2. This CDR3 region has 15 residues. With V trimmed by 2 bases and J by 3 bases, 5 bases remained unmatched. Germline CDR1 and CDR2: DFQATT and SNEGSKA (reference sequence). CDR3 coding DNA: TGCAGTGCTAGATCACTAGCGGGAGGCTACTACGAGCAGTACTTC. Encoded protein: CSARSLAGGYYEQYF.

The V and J genes are TRBV20-1 and TRBJ2-7, with 11 bases identical to TRBD2. In germline, CDR1 is DFQATT, CDR2 SNEGSKA (reference sequence). The CDR3 has 15 residues. V trimming: 2 bases; J trimming: 1 base; junction bases outside the gene matches: 4. The CDR3 is CSARPTSGSSYEQYF. CDR3 DNA sequence: TGCAGTGCTAGACCCACTAGCGGGAGTTCCTACGAGCAGTACTTC.

The V gene is TRBV12-3 or TRBV12-4, the J gene TRBJ2-3; weak D call: TRBD2 (6 bases). The CDR3 is 13 amino acids. V lost 6 bases and J 3 bases, leaving 10 bases between the germline ends. The CDR3 DNA follows: TGTGCCAGCAGCGGGAGCTTAACAGATACGCAGTATTTT. Protein sequence: CASSGSLTDTQYF.

The CDR3 bases are TGTGCCAGCAGTTTGAGGGACTCTGGGGCCAACGTCCTGACTTTC. It specifies CASSLRDSGANVLTF. V is TRBV12-3 or TRBV12-4 and J is TRBJ2-6, with TRBD2 as a possible D gene (5 bases). CDR3 size: 15 residues. V lost 3 bases to trimming and J lost 0 bases, with 6 bases between them.

The genes are TRBV23-1 and TRBJ1-5, with D maybe TRBD1 (5 bases). TRBV23-1 carries the ORF label, with uncertain function. CDR3 length: 16 amino acids. V was pared by 3 bases and J by 0 bases, with 12 bases between. The CDR3 DNA reads TGCGCCAGCAGTCATTCCTGGGGGGGTAGCAATCAGCCCCAGCATTTT. Amino acid sequence: CASSHSWGGSNQPQHF.

This chain joins TRBV20-1 and TRBJ1-5; 7 bases are a match to TRBD1. The CDR3 loop spans 16 amino acids. Unmatched junction bases numbered 15, after V lost 4 bases and J lost 6 bases. CDR1 DFQATT and CDR2 SNEGSKA come from the germline V gene (reference sequence). The CDR3 protein is CSATRQGSAHVQPQHF. CDR3 sequence (DNA): TGCAGTGCTACCCGACAGGGTAGTGCACATGTTCAGCCCCAGCATTTT.

The chain joins TRBV29-1 to TRBJ2-3; TRBD1 is a possible D gene (6 bases). This CDR3 comprises 13 residues. Germline CDR1 reads SQVTM; CDR2 reads ANQGSEA. The germline V and J ends were trimmed by 6 bases and 2 bases, with 12 bases remaining between them. CDR3 DNA: TGCAGCGTCCCGGGACAAGTCACAGATACGCAGTATTTT. This encodes CSVPGQVTDTQYF.

The V and J genes are TRBV7-8 and TRBJ2-4, with 8 nucleotides matching TRBD2. This CDR3 has 15 residues. Germline trimming cut 3 bases from V and 7 bases from J; bases unmatched to any gene: 8. Germline values: CDR1 SGHVS, CDR2 FQNEAQ. As DNA, the CDR3 is TGTGCCAGCAGCTTTATGACGGGGGGGCAGAACATTCAGTACTTC. This codes for CASSFMTGGQNIQYF.

The count of this clonotype is one. The rearrangement uses TRBV27 and TRBJ2-2; TRBD1 matches 7 bases. The CDR3 is 13 residues long. CDR1 and CDR2 (germline): MNHEY, SMNVEV (reference sequence). After removal of 5 bases from V and 7 bases from J, the junction contained 4 bases not matched to a gene. The CDR3 loop is CASSPQGIGELFF. CDR3 nucleotides: TGTGCCAGCAGTCCACAGGGGATCGGGGAGCTGTTTTTT.

The CDR3 here is CSAKDSSYEQYF. In DNA form, the CDR3 reads TGCAGTGCTAAGGACAGCTCCTACGAGCAGTACTTC. The chain employs TRBV20-1 and TRBJ2-7, with D maybe TRBD1 (6 bases). The CDR3 sequence is 12 residues long. Trimming took off 4 bases at V and 0 bases at J, with 7 bases between the two ends. The germline gives CDR1 DFQATT, CDR2 SNEGSKA (reference sequence).

The chain is built from TRBV9 and TRBJ1-2; weak D call: TRBD1 (5 bases). Germline assignment: CDR1 SGDLS and CDR2 YYNGEE. V was clipped by 1 base and J by 1 base, with 11 bases between them. The CDR3 sequence is 15 residues long. Written as DNA, the CDR3 is TGTGCCAGCAGCGTAACCGGGACGGATAACTATGGCTACACCTTC. Translation gives CASSVTGTDNYGYTF.

This sequence joins TRBV20-1 and TRBJ1-1; TRBD1 is a possible D gene (5 bases). Germline values: CDR1 DFQATT, CDR2 SNEGSKA (reference sequence). Trimming pared 6 bases from V and 4 bases from J, leaving 18 bases between. The CDR3 sequence is 14 residues long. The chain's CDR3 is CSAPLFQGPTEAFF. CDR3 DNA: TGCAGTGCCCCATTGTTTCAGGGACCCACTGAAGCTTTCTTT.

The V and J genes are TRBV4-3 and TRBJ1-6; D unclear. Deletions cut 0 bases from V and 13 bases from J, with 10 bases between. The germline V gene encodes CDR1 LGHNA and CDR2 YSLEER. CDR3 length: 13 amino acids. CDR3 sequence reads: CASSQEVDGPLHF. As DNA, the CDR3 is TGCGCCAGCAGCCAAGAGGTGGACGGCCCCCTCCACTTT.

The chain links TRBV4-3 to TRBJ2-7; D possibly corresponds to TRBD2 (6 bases). This CDR3 is 16 amino acids long. CDR1 is LGHNA and CDR2 is YSLEER in the germline V gene. V was pared by 11 bases and J by 4 bases, with 27 bases between. CDR3 residues: CALSQDREALIYEQYF. DNA of the CDR3: TGCGCCCTCAGCCAAGATAGGGAGGCACTCATATACGAGCAGTACTTC.

The chain recombines TRBV13 with TRBJ2-5, with D possibly called TRBD1 or TRBD2 (7 bases each). V lost 4 bases and J 5 bases, leaving 14 bases between the germline ends. CDR1 is PRHDT and CDR2 is FYEKMQ in the germline V gene (reference sequence). CDR3 length equals 14 residues. DNA of the CDR3: TGTGCCAGCAGCTCCGACAGGGAGGGGGAGACCCAGTACTTC. Translated, it gives CASSSDREGETQYF.

The chain carries TRBV9 and TRBJ2-2, with 10 bases identical to TRBD2. Germline CDR1 is SGDLS and CDR2 is YYNGEE. J gave up 5 bases and V 2 bases, and 0 bases lay outside the gene matches. The CDR3 loop spans 14 amino acids. Written as DNA, the CDR3 is TGTGCCAGCAGCGTTAGCGGGAGGACCGGGGAGCTGTTTTTT. It specifies CASSVSGRTGELFF.

This clonotype is a singleton in its sample. The chain is built from TRBV28 and TRBJ2-1; TRBD1 might be the D (6 bases). The CDR3 runs to 17 residues. The V and J ends lost 7 bases and 4 bases respectively, with 23 bases between them. The germline CDR1 and CDR2 sequences are MDHEN and SYDVKM. CDR3 region: CASNKQYAGALYNEQFF. The CDR3, as DNA: TGTGCCAGCAATAAACAATACGCAGGGGCCCTATACAATGAGCAGTTCTTC.

The chain has TRBV5-1 and TRBJ2-7, with D possibly TRBD2 on 5 matching bases. CDR3 size: 14 residues. Germline V gene data show CDR1 as SGHRS and CDR2 as YFSETQ. Trimming removed 2 bases at V and 2 bases at J, with 11 bases between. CDR3 nucleotides: TGCGCCAGCAGCTTTGGGCGAGGGACCTACGAGCAGTACTTC. Protein product: CASSFGRGTYEQYF. Using reference TRBV5-1 and TRBJ2-7 for the parts outside the CDR3, the full variable domain is KAGVTQTPRYLIKTRGQQVTLSCSPISGHRSVSWYQQTPGQGLQFLFEYFSETQRNKGNFPGRFSGRQFSNSRSEMNVSTLELGDSALYLCASSFGRGTYEQYFGPGTRLTVT.

The chain employs TRBV11-2 and TRBJ2-3; 15 bases line up with TRBD2. Germline values: CDR1 SGHAT, CDR2 FQNNGV. The CDR3 length is 22 residues. The J segment lost 0 bases and the V segment lost 3 bases, leaving 16 bases of the junction unmatched. The CDR3 reads CASSFPTVPGLAGGPSTDTQYF. CDR3 sequence (DNA): TGTGCCAGCAGCTTTCCGACAGTACCGGGACTAGCGGGGGGTCCCAGCACAGATACGCAGTATTTT.

CDR3 nucleotides: TGTGCCAGCAGCCCGGACAGGACGCCCTACAATGAGCAGTTCTTC. Residues: CASSPDRTPYNEQFF. J is TRBJ2-1 and V is TRBV6-1; 7 bases are shared with TRBD1. Unmatched junction bases numbered 7, after V lost 6 bases and J lost 2 bases. Germline loops: CDR1 MNHNS, CDR2 SASEGT. The CDR3 spans 15 residues.

This CDR3 reads CASSPIAGGGEQFF. The CDR3 nucleotides read TGTGCCAGCAGTCCAATAGCGGGAGGCGGTGAGCAGTTCTTC. The rearrangement joins TRBV12-3 or TRBV12-4 to TRBJ2-1; TRBD2 aligns across 10 bases. V trimming: 5 bases; J trimming: 9 bases; junction bases outside the gene matches: 7. CDR3 length: 14 amino acids.

The chain employs TRBV27 and TRBJ1-1, with D perhaps TRBD1 (6 bases). Trimming stripped 0 bases from V and 4 bases from J, with 21 bases between. The CDR3 has 18 amino acids. CDR1 is MNHEY, CDR2 SMNVEV, per germline (reference sequence). The CDR3, as DNA: TGTGCCAGCAGTTTATCGGACGGGGGCTGGAGAAACGGCACTGAAGCTTTCTTT. As protein: CASSLSDGGWRNGTEAFF.

This chain links TRBV29-1 with TRBJ2-7; the match to TRBD1 covers 8 bases. V lost 5 bases and J lost 0; bases outside the gene matches: 6. Germline V gene sequence: CDR1 SQVTM, CDR2 ANQGSEA. The CDR3 consists of 14 residues. Written as DNA, the CDR3 is TGCAGCGTTCGAACAGGGGGTACCTCCTACGAGCAGTACTTC. It is translated as CSVRTGGTSYEQYF.